This entry lists 16 T cell receptor beta chains sequenced from one sample in a study of cytomegalovirus exposure and HLA in healthy donors (dated by TCRdb to 2016 to 2017). Receptor libraries were prepared by the immunoSEQ multiplex PCR assay. For the multiplex PCR, a mixture combining 60 forward primers for TCR Vbeta segments and 13 reverse primers for TCR Jbeta segments was used. In its TCRdb copy, this immuneACCESS table keeps in-frame sequences only and misses some clones. Where compared with another copy, unresolved V genes explain less than half of these, and the others have no known cause. Present in this sample are more than 100,000 clones, more than 70% of which were seen just once. Less than 1.1% of the sample goes to the ten largest clones. The sequenced sample was PBMCs. These receptors all come from a male donor in good health and CMV-seronegative.

The chain couples TRBV29-1 to TRBJ1-2; D may be TRBD1 (5 bases). V was shortened by 6 bases and J by 6 bases, with 8 bases between the two germline ends. The CDR3 contains 10 residues. CDR1 SQVTM and CDR2 ANQGSEA come from the germline V gene. CDR3 coding DNA: TGCAGCGTAGCACAGGATGGCTACACCTTC. Translated: CSVAQDGYTF.

V usage is TRBV29-1 and J usage is TRBJ1-3; possible D gene TRBD1, 6 bases. The V gene lost 1 base and the J gene lost 4 bases, with 11 bases spanning the gap. Per the germline V gene, CDR1 is SQVTM and CDR2 is ANQGSEA. The CDR3 spans 14 residues. The CDR3 DNA is TGCAGCGTTGAAGTTACAGGGCTGGGAAACACCATATATTTT. It translates to CSVEVTGLGNTIYF.

V and J are TRBV4-3 and TRBJ1-6, with D perhaps matching TRBD1 (6 bases). Trimming removed 0 bases at V and 10 bases at J, with 22 bases between. Germline lookup yields CDR1 LGHNA and CDR2 YSLEER. The CDR3 covers 18 residues. CDR3 sequence (DNA): TGCGCCAGCAGCCAAGATTCGGTCCAGGGGAGAAGGGGGTCACCCCTCCACTTT. It codes for CASSQDSVQGRRGSPLHF.

V gene TRBV7-6 combines with J gene TRBJ2-2; D not certain. Looked up from germline, CDR1 is SGHVS and CDR2 is FNYEAQ. Trimming cost V 4 bases and J 6 bases, with 9 bases left between them. There are 13 residues in the CDR3. Here the CDR3 reads CASSSQQSGELFF. The CDR3 DNA follows: TGTGCCAGCAGCTCGCAACAATCCGGGGAGCTGTTTTTT.

The chain is built from TRBV7-2 and TRBJ1-5; TRBD1 matches at 7 bases. Germline-derived CDR1 and CDR2 are SGHTA and FQGNSA. The CDR3 length is 17 residues. J lost 3 bases, V lost 2 bases, and 10 bases had no gene match. The CDR3 loop reads CASSLSGRDSLNQPQHF. DNA for the CDR3: TGTGCCAGCAGCTTATCAGGACGGGACAGTCTCAATCAGCCCCAGCATTTT.

This chain links TRBV4-3 with TRBJ2-1, with 8 bases identical to TRBD1. From germline, CDR1 is LGHNA and CDR2 YSLEER. CDR3 length: 13 amino acids. Trimming cost V 3 bases and J 7 bases; bases outside gene matches: 2. CDR3 bases: TGCGCCAGCAGCCAGGACAGGGAGAATGAGCAGTTCTTC. Translating it yields CASSQDRENEQFF.

This clone was detected only a few times. The chain has TRBV6-5 and TRBJ1-4; possibly TRBD1 for D (6 bases). V shed 3 bases and J shed 8 bases, with 19 bases lying between them. Germline CDR1 is MNHEY and CDR2 is SVGAGI. The CDR3 is 16 amino acids. CDR3 nucleotides: TGTGCCAGCAGTTATACCCCAGGGGCTACGGACGAAAAACTGTTTTTT. It specifies CASSYTPGATDEKLFF.

CDR3 region: CASTGPKDSYNSPLHF. The CDR3, as DNA: TGTGCCAGCACCGGTCCAAAAGATTCCTATAATTCACCCCTCCACTTT. The genes are TRBV7-9 and TRBJ1-6; D remains unclear. CDR3 size: 16 residues. Germline V gives CDR1 SEHNR, CDR2 FQNEAQ (reference sequence). V was pared by 7 bases and J by 1 base, with 14 bases between.

The chain employs TRBV7-8 and TRBJ1-5, with 10 bases fitting TRBD1. The CDR3 totals 17 residues. The V gene's germline CDR1 is SGHVS and CDR2 FQNEAQ. V was pared by 1 base and J by 5 bases, with 8 bases of the junction left unmatched. The CDR3 coding sequence is TGTGCCAGCAGCTTAGGACAGGGGGCCCTGGGGCATCAGCCCCAGCATTTT. Translated: CASSLGQGALGHQPQHF.

The chain carries TRBV11-3 and TRBJ2-5; D gene unclear. V lost 4 bases to trimming and J lost 2 bases, with 5 bases between them. Per germline, CDR1 SGHNT and CDR2 YENEEA. The CDR3 loop spans 12 amino acids. CDR3 sequence: CASSSLQETQYF. The CDR3 DNA reads TGTGCCAGCAGCTCCCTTCAAGAGACCCAGTACTTC.

The CDR3 bases are TGTGCCAGCAGCGTAGGGGGAGTGAACACTGAAGCTTTCTTT. This codes for CASSVGGVNTEAFF. The chain uses TRBV9 and TRBJ1-1, with no clear D. Trimming took 0 bases from V and 0 from J, leaving 6 bases between them. The CDR3 length is 14 residues. The germline V gene encodes CDR1 SGDLS and CDR2 YYNGEE.

The CDR3 sequence is CASSPRSGLAGGYEQYF. The CDR3 DNA is TGTGCCAGCTCACCACGATCGGGACTAGCGGGGGGTTACGAGCAGTACTTC. The chain uses TRBV18 and TRBJ2-7; 15 nucleotides line up with TRBD2. The CDR3 consists of 17 residues. J gave up 4 bases and V 1 base, and 5 bases lay outside the gene matches. Germline lookup yields CDR1 KGHSH and CDR2 LQKENI.

This chain links TRBV10-3 with TRBJ2-3, with 7 bases that match TRBD2. Germline trimming cut 3 bases from V and 0 bases from J; bases unmatched to any gene: 9. Germline assignment: CDR1 ENHRY and CDR2 SYGVKD. CDR3 length equals 17 residues. The CDR3 spells CAISDPWRGTSTDTQYF. The CDR3 DNA reads TGTGCCATCAGTGACCCGTGGCGGGGGACTAGCACAGATACGCAGTATTTT.

This sequence joins TRBV11-3 and TRBJ2-7, with TRBD2 matching 9 bases. Germline V gene data show CDR1 as SGHNT and CDR2 as YENEEA. The CDR3 totals 17 residues. With V trimmed by 8 bases and J by 5 bases, 19 bases remained unmatched. CDR3 protein: CASQRGASFRICDEQYF. Here the CDR3 DNA reads TGTGCCAGCCAGCGGGGGGCCTCCTTCAGGATATGTGACGAGCAGTACTTC. Variable domain in full (rest from reference TRBV11-3 and TRBJ2-7): EAGVVQSPRYKIIEKKQPVAFWCNPISGHNTLYWYLQNLGQGPELLIRYENEEAVDDSQLPKDRFSAERLKGVDSTLKIQPAELGDSAVYLCASQRGASFRICDEQYFGPGTRLTVT.

The chain links TRBV2 to TRBJ2-3; perhaps TRBD2 as D (7 bases). The CDR3 is 14 amino acids. V shed 4 bases and J shed 3 bases, with 11 bases lying between them. Germline lookup yields CDR1 SNHLY and CDR2 FYNNEI. Here the CDR3 reads CASSAGGRTDTQYF. DNA for the CDR3: TGTGCCAGCAGTGCCGGGGGGCGGACAGATACGCAGTATTTT.

This chain uses TRBV5-1 with TRBJ2-1, with 8 bases lining up with TRBD1. V lost 3 bases to trimming and J lost 7 bases; unmatched junction nucleotides: 15. Germline loops: CDR1 SGHRS, CDR2 YFSETQ. The CDR3 extends over 17 amino acids. CDR3 protein: CASSSNPTGQGYNEQFF. Written as DNA, the CDR3 is TGCGCCAGCAGCTCAAACCCCACCGGACAGGGTTATAATGAGCAGTTCTTC.